A single T cell receptor beta chain is shown here with its context. Germline CDR1 is SGHAT and CDR2 is FQNNGV. The CDR3 sequence is 15 residues long. Trimming took 5 bases from V and 3 from J; bases not matched to a gene: 9. The data derive from a study of blood T cell repertoires in COVID-19. Turning to the study itself: COVID-19 samples collected from the United States, Italy and Spain covered acute and convalescent phases.

TCRdb's table, derived via immunoSEQ multiplex PCR, lists solely in-frame clones and lacks some. Among fewer than 450,000 clones listed, less than 95% were seen once. Sequencing input: PBMCs or T cells enriched from blood (not recorded which). The rearrangement uses TRBV11-2 and TRBJ1-2, with TRBD1 matching 7 bases. The clonotype originates from a man aged 18 to 29 who had recovered from COVID-19. The CDR3, as DNA: TGTGCCAGCAGCATAGGGACAGCCGATTACTATGGCTACACCTTC. It yields the protein CASSIGTADYYGYTF. The full variable domain, in which reference TRBV11-2 and TRBJ1-2 provide the parts outside the CDR3, is EAGVAQSPRYKIIEKRQSVAFWCNPISGHATLYWYQQILGQGPKLLIQFQNNGVVDDSQLPKDRFSAERLKGVDSTLKIQPAKLEDSAVYLCASSIGTADYYGYTFGSGTRLTVV.